Sequencing of this T cell receptor (beta chain) was carried out in a study of blood T cells in healthy people across ages. Germline values: CDR1 SQVTM, CDR2 ANQGSEA. The V end was cut by 7 bases, the J end by 3 bases, with 9 bases between. This CDR3 region has 11 residues. Turning to this clonotype: Antigen: not known.

A sample-barcoded 5' primer and a J-beta primer mix were used in a second PCR of roughly 7 to 11 cycles. MiXCR was run by TCRdb on the 5' RACE reads, yielding one entry per CDR3 protein. The sample carries hundreds of thousands of distinct CDR3 sequences, about a fifth recorded once. Whole-study results and caveats: Significant beta diversity loss was already apparent by age approximately 38, declining roughly linearly. Because donor CMV status was unknown, expanded clonotype changes were possibly confounded. The study could not conclusively compare naive and antigen-experienced cells, given its unsorted PBMCs.

This TCR was sampled from a man in his 70s in good health. The source material was blood. This rearrangement joins TRBV29-1 to TRBJ1-1, with D uncertain. CDR3 sequence: CSGRGYTEAFF. The CDR3 DNA reads TGCAGCGGTAGAGGGTACACTGAAGCTTTCTTT.